This T cell receptor (beta chain) was recorded in a study of blood T cells in healthy people across ages. A sample-barcoded 5' primer and a J-beta primer mix were used in a second PCR of roughly 7 to 11 cycles. TCRdb redid the calling of the 5' RACE reads with MiXCR, one entry per CDR3 protein. The sample has hundreds of thousands of distinct CDR3 sequences, around a quarter seen once. This clonotype was seen a few times. Germline lookup yields CDR1 SGHRS and CDR2 YFSETQ. The CDR3 covers 16 residues. The V and J ends lost 4 bases and 3 bases, in that order; junction bases with no gene match: 9. Another study also made use of these data, one on T cells of mothers and their children. That source adds: Similar thymic selection effects on TCR recombination output appear in pairs, both related and unrelated. No clone of persistent microchimeric T cells was detected.

Source material: blood. The sequence came from a boy aged 2-9 years in good health. The chain employs TRBV5-1 and TRBJ2-1; 8 bases are shared with TRBD2. In DNA form, the CDR3 reads TGCGCCAGCAGCGCGTTCGGCGGGGGGTTCTACAATGAGCAGTTCTTC. It codes for CASSAFGGGFYNEQFF.